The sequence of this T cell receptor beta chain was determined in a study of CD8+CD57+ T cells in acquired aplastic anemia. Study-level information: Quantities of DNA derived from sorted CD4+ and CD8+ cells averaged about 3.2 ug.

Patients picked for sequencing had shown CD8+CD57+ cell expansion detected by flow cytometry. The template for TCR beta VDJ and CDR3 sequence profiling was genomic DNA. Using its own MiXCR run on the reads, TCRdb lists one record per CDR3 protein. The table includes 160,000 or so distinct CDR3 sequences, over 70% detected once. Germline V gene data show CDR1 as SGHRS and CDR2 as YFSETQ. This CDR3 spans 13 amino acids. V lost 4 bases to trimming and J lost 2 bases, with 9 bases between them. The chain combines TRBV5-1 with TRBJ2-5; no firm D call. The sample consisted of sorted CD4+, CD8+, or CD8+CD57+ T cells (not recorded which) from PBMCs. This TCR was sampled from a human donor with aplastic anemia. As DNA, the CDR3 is TGCGCCAGCAGCCTCTCCCCTCAAGAGACCCAGTACTTC. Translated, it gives CASSLSPQETQYF.